The next 23 T cell receptor beta chains were all read from a single sample in a study of vaccination effects on CD4 cells after COVID-19. Culture lasted 10 days before CD4+ T cell isolation. TCRdb keeps only in-frame clones here, not all; method: immunoSEQ multiplex PCR. The sample lists 70,000 or so clones; around 77% were seen once. These receptors lack a known antigen. This sample comprised CD4+ T cells from PBMCs cultured without peptide, obtained before COVID-19 vaccination. The receptors shown here come from a human donor who received a COVID-19 vaccine.

The genes are TRBV5-1 and TRBJ1-2; a weak D match, TRBD1 (5 bases). V dropped 5 bases and J dropped 4 bases, with 21 bases sitting between them. The CDR3 length is 16 residues. Germline CDR1 SGHRS, CDR2 YFSETQ. CDR3 amino acids: CASSQTQGVWSYGYTF. The CDR3 region has the DNA TGCGCCAGCAGTCAAACCCAGGGAGTCTGGAGCTATGGCTACACCTTC.

The chain joins TRBV30 to TRBJ2-1; 9 bases line up with TRBD2. From germline, CDR1 is GTSNPN and CDR2 SVGIG (reference sequence). J was trimmed by 7 bases and V by 6 bases; bases with no gene match: 10. The CDR3 is 14 residues long. CDR3: CACERGAGGNEQFF. CDR3 in DNA: TGTGCCTGTGAGCGGGGGGCCGGGGGAAATGAGCAGTTCTTC. Looking up the rest from reference TRBV30 and TRBJ2-1 gives the full variable domain: SQTIHQWPATLVQPVGSPLSLECTVEGTSNPNLYWYRQAAGRGLQLLFYSVGIGQISSEVPQNLSASRPQDRQFILSSKKLLLSDSGFYLCACERGAGGNEQFFGPGTRLTVL.

V usage is TRBV18 and J usage is TRBJ1-1; no reliable D call. The V gene's germline CDR1 is KGHSH and CDR2 LQKENI. V dropped 2 bases and J dropped 6 bases, with 13 bases sitting between them. There are 14 residues in the CDR3. CDR3 sequence reads: CASSPDPLRPEAFF. The DNA for the CDR3 is TGTGCCAGCTCACCAGACCCATTACGGCCTGAAGCTTTCTTT. The full variable domain, rest sourced from reference TRBV18 and TRBJ1-1, is NAGVMQNPRHLVRRRGQEARLRCSPMKGHSHVYWYRQLPEEGLKFMVYLQKENIIDESGMPKERFSAEFPKEGPSILRIQQVVRGDSAAYFCASSPDPLRPEAFFGQGTRLTVV.

The chain employs TRBV2 and TRBJ2-3; D may correspond to TRBD1 or TRBD2 (5 bases each). The V and J ends lost 3 bases and 4 bases respectively, with 8 bases between them. Germline assignment: CDR1 SNHLY and CDR2 FYNNEI. There are 13 residues in the CDR3. CDR3 nucleotide sequence: TGTGCCAGCAGTGATTTGGGGGCAGATACGCAGTATTTT. It yields the protein CASSDLGADTQYF.

This clone was counted a few times. The genes are TRBV30 and TRBJ1-6; 9 nucleotides agree with TRBD1. Germline values: CDR1 GTSNPN, CDR2 SVGIG (reference sequence). The V gene end was trimmed by 1 base and the J gene end by 2 bases; junction bases not matched to a gene: 6. The CDR3 has 17 amino acids. The chain's CDR3 is CAWSGGTGKTYNSPLHF. As DNA, the CDR3 is TGTGCCTGGAGTGGCGGGACAGGGAAGACCTATAATTCACCCCTCCACTTT.

The rearrangement uses TRBV3-1 (or the pseudogene TRBV3-2) and TRBJ1-4; D uncertain. Germline loops: CDR1 LGHDT, CDR2 YNNKEL (reference sequence). V lost 2 bases and J lost 7, with 11 bases in between. The CDR3 has 14 residues. Written as DNA, the CDR3 is TGTGCCAGCAGCCAACAATTGGGTAGTGAAAAACTGTTTTTT. It specifies CASSQQLGSEKLFF.

This sequence joins TRBV7-2 and TRBJ1-6; 8 positions match TRBD1. Germline V CDR1 and CDR2: SGHTA, FQGNSA. V gave up 5 bases and J gave up 9 bases; unmatched junction bases: 6. The CDR3 runs to 14 residues. The CDR3, as DNA: TGTGCCAGCAGCCCTGACAGGGGTTTTTCACCCCTCCACTTT. This gives the protein CASSPDRGFSPLHF. The complete variable domain, with remaining parts taken from reference TRBV7-2 and TRBJ1-6, reads GAGVSQSPSNKVTEKGKDVELRCDPISGHTALYWYRQSLGQGLEFLIYFQGNSAPDKSGLPSDRFSAERTGGSVSTLTIQRTQQEDSAVYLCASSPDRGFSPLHFGNGTRLTVT.

The chain employs TRBV5-1 and TRBJ2-5; D is possibly TRBD2 (5 bases). Germline V gene lookup returns CDR1 SGHRS and CDR2 YFSETQ. Trimming took 10 bases from V and 1 from J, leaving 17 bases between them. This CDR3 is 14 amino acids long. The CDR3 reads CAAAVMPGQETQYF. The CDR3 DNA reads TGCGCCGCAGCGGTTATGCCGGGCCAAGAGACCCAGTACTTC.

This chain connects TRBV15 to TRBJ2-7; D gene unclear. The V and J ends lost 4 bases and 9 bases respectively, with 22 bases between them. Germline V gene sequence: CDR1 LNHNV, CDR2 YYDKDF (reference sequence). This CDR3 contains 15 residues. The CDR3 spells CATSTGPKMIFGQYV. The DNA of the CDR3 is TGTGCCACCAGCACAGGACCCAAGATGATTTTCGGGCAGTACGTC.

V and J are TRBV19 and TRBJ2-3, with 9 bases that match TRBD1. With 3 bases clipped from V and 4 bases from J, the junction kept 5 bases outside the gene matches. The germline CDR1 and CDR2 sequences are LNHDA and SQIVND (reference sequence). CDR3 length equals 15 residues. The CDR3 DNA is TGTGCCAGTAGTATTCCAGGACAGGGGCCAGATACGCAGTATTTT. It encodes CASSIPGQGPDTQYF.

This rearrangement joins TRBV18 to TRBJ2-7, with TRBD1 matching over 7 bases. This CDR3 has 12 amino acids. J lost 6 bases, V lost 4 bases, and 3 bases had no gene match. Germline CDR1 reads KGHSH; CDR2 reads LQKENI. The CDR3 region has the DNA TGTGCCAGCTCACTACAGGGGAGCGAGCAGTACGTC. Amino acid sequence: CASSLQGSEQYV.

The chain carries TRBV19 and TRBJ1-1; D not certain. V shed 6 bases and J shed 0 bases, with 14 bases lying between them. Looked up from germline, CDR1 is LNHDA and CDR2 is SQIVND (reference sequence). The CDR3 runs 15 residues. The CDR3 region is CASRGRGPLNTEAFF. DNA of the CDR3: TGTGCCAGTAGAGGGCGTGGGCCGCTGAACACTGAAGCTTTCTTT.

The CDR3: CASSGSYEQYV. Here the CDR3 DNA reads TGCGCCAGCAGTGGGAGCTACGAGCAGTACGTC. This chain links TRBV10-1 with TRBJ2-7, with D unclear. Trimming shortened V by 4 bases and J by 3 bases, and 4 bases separated the two germline ends. Per germline, CDR1 WNHNN and CDR2 SYGVQD (reference sequence). The CDR3 spans 11 residues.

Comments on this clone: The identical CDR3 is also encoded by other nucleotide sequences in the sample. The gene calls are TRBV11-3 and TRBJ2-3; 7 positions agree with TRBD2. CDR3 length: 17 amino acids. With 2 bases clipped from V and 6 bases from J, the junction kept 14 bases outside the gene matches. CDR1 and CDR2 (germline): SGHNT, YENEEA. The CDR3 sequence: CASSLRPWRGSGDTQYF. The CDR3 coding sequence is TGTGCCAGCAGCTTAAGGCCTTGGCGGGGGTCTGGGGATACGCAGTATTTT.

V is TRBV7-9 and J is TRBJ2-2; D is uncertain. This CDR3 comprises 15 residues. Germline CDR1 is SEHNR and CDR2 is FQNEAQ (reference sequence). Trimming left V 2 bases short and J 3 bases short, with 10 bases between. The CDR3, as DNA: TGTGCCAGCAGCTTAATTAATGTGGACACCGGGGAGCTGTTTTTT. Encoded protein: CASSLINVDTGELFF.

The V and J genes are TRBV6-1 and TRBJ2-4, with a weak D call TRBD1 (6 bases). CDR1 MNHNS and CDR2 SASEGT come from the germline V gene. The CDR3 contains 18 residues. V was clipped by 1 base and J by 0 bases, with 16 bases between them. The CDR3 protein is CASSEELFGQLAKNIQYF. For the CDR3, the DNA is TGTGCCAGCAGTGAAGAGTTATTCGGACAGCTAGCCAAAAACATTCAGTACTTC.

This chain joins TRBV7-3 and TRBJ2-1; 16 nucleotides line up with TRBD2. The V segment lost 5 bases and the J segment 14 bases; nucleotides outside the gene matches: 9. The CDR3 contains 15 residues. Germline V CDR1 and CDR2: SGHTA, FQGTGA. As DNA, the CDR3 is TGTGCCAGCAGCCATGGGACTAGCGGGGGGGCCGTGAAGTTCTTC. It translates to CASSHGTSGGAVKFF.

The rearrangement uses TRBV28 and TRBJ2-7; D perhaps matches TRBD2 (6 bases). CDR3 length: 15 residues. V lost 3 bases and J lost 2, with 14 bases in between. Germline loops: CDR1 MDHEN, CDR2 SYDVKM. CDR3 in amino acids: CASSFSGSLAYEQYV. The CDR3 DNA follows: TGTGCCAGCAGTTTTAGCGGTTCTCTAGCCTACGAGCAGTACGTC.

As DNA, the CDR3 is TGCGCCAGCGACAGGGGATCGGGCACCGGGGAGCTGTTTTTT. Encoded protein: CASDRGSGTGELFF. This chain joins TRBV10-2 and TRBJ2-2; TRBD1 aligns across 8 bases. This CDR3 region has 14 residues. The junction had 6 bases not matched to a gene; V was cut back by 8 bases and J by 4 bases. Germline-derived CDR1 and CDR2 are WSHSY and SAAADI.

This clone has only a few counts. This rearrangement joins TRBV28 to TRBJ1-2; no firm D call. CDR3 length: 14 residues. The germline gives CDR1 MDHEN, CDR2 SYDVKM. Trimming removed 3 bases from V and 4 bases from J, with 12 bases in between. The CDR3 DNA reads TGTGCCAGCAGTTTCTCGGGCCTTTCCTATGGCTACACCTTC. Protein product: CASSFSGLSYGYTF.

This clone was counted only a few times. The chain recombines TRBV28 with TRBJ2-1; the match to TRBD1 covers 8 bases. The ends lost 4 bases at V and 1 base at J; junction bases unmatched: 12. The germline gives CDR1 MDHEN, CDR2 SYDVKM. This CDR3 is 18 amino acids long. For the CDR3, the DNA is TGTGCCAGCAGTTCACGGACAGGGTCAGGAATGTCCTACAATGAGCAGTTCTTC. Amino acids: CASSSRTGSGMSYNEQFF.

CDR3 coding DNA: TGTGCCAGCAGGGAAAGCAGGTACACAGATACGCAGTATTTT. It is translated as CASRESRYTDTQYF. The rearrangement joins TRBV7-2 to TRBJ2-3; D not certain. Germline values: CDR1 SGHTA, CDR2 FQGNSA. V lost 6 bases, J lost 2 bases, and 12 bases lay in between. The length of the CDR3 is 14 residues.

This clone has more than one count but fewer than ten. The rearrangement uses TRBV5-4 and TRBJ1-6; D may be TRBD1 (6 bases). The CDR3 totals 16 residues. Germline CDR1 is SGHNT and CDR2 is YYREEE (reference sequence). V was pared by 3 bases and J by 7 bases, with 17 bases between. The CDR3 spells CASSSGHPGANSPLHF. The CDR3 coding sequence is TGTGCCAGCAGCTCGGGACATCCAGGAGCGAATTCACCCCTCCACTTT.